Presented here are 30 T cell receptor beta chains from one specimen sequenced in a study of blood T cell repertoires in COVID-19. Generated by immunoSEQ multiplex PCR, the TCRdb table keeps only in-frame clones and is missing some. The sample records roughly 150,000 clones, about 79% being singletons. The sample taken for sequencing was peripheral blood. These receptors all come from a woman aged 50 to 65 with acute or convalescent COVID-19.

The gene calls are TRBV19 and TRBJ2-3; D is unclear. The CDR3 has 14 amino acids. CDR1 and CDR2 (germline): LNHDA, SQIVND (reference sequence). With 6 bases removed from V and 1 base from J, the gap between germline ends came to 11 bases. The CDR3 sequence: CASSRGEGTDTQYF. As DNA, the CDR3 is TGTGCCAGTAGCCGAGGCGAAGGCACAGATACGCAGTATTTT.

The chain couples TRBV7-3 to TRBJ1-5; TRBD1 is a possible D gene (6 bases). Germline CDR1 and CDR2: SGHTA and FQGTGA. The CDR3 has 18 amino acids. The V end was cut by 5 bases, the J end by 0 bases, with 20 bases between. The CDR3 region is CASSIQGPLSHSNQPQHF. The CDR3 bases are TGTGCCAGCAGCATCCAGGGGCCCCTCTCACATAGCAATCAGCCCCAGCATTTT.

This chain links TRBV7-2 with TRBJ2-5, with D possibly being TRBD1 (6 bases). In germline, CDR1 is SGHTA, CDR2 FQGNSA. This CDR3 has 14 residues. Between the trimmed V and J ends, which lost 5 bases and 1 base, there was a span of 11 bases. The CDR3 loop is CASSPGQFQETQYF. CDR3 sequence (DNA): TGTGCCAGCAGCCCCGGACAGTTCCAAGAGACCCAGTACTTC.

The genes are TRBV27 and TRBJ2-1, with TRBD1 matching 8 bases. V shed 3 bases and J 7 bases; nucleotides not matched to a gene: 2. The length of the CDR3 is 13 residues. Germline values: CDR1 MNHEY, CDR2 SMNVEV (reference sequence). CDR3 residues: CASSLQGANEQFF. CDR3 nucleotide sequence: TGTGCCAGCAGTTTGCAGGGGGCAAATGAGCAGTTCTTC.

V is TRBV25-1 and J is TRBJ1-2; tentatively, D is TRBD1 (5 bases). Germline assignment: CDR1 MGHDK and CDR2 SYGVNS. V shed 2 bases and J shed 3 bases, with 10 bases lying between them. This CDR3 region has 14 residues. CDR3 residues: CASSEGGAHYGYTF. CDR3 coding DNA: TGTGCCAGCAGTGAAGGCGGGGCCCACTATGGCTACACCTTC.

This chain uses TRBV24-1 with TRBJ2-1; a weak D match, TRBD1 (6 bases). Per germline, CDR1 KGHDR and CDR2 SFDVKD. The V and J ends lost 7 bases and 6 bases respectively, with 18 bases between them. The CDR3 runs to 15 residues. CDR3 bases: TGTGCCACCAGAGATCCAGGGGCCGGGATCAATGAGCAGTTCTTC. Translated: CATRDPGAGINEQFF.

This rearrangement joins TRBV18 to TRBJ1-2; D remains unclear. The CDR3 is 13 residues long. In germline, CDR1 is KGHSH, CDR2 LQKENI. Deletions cut 1 base from V and 5 bases from J, with 8 bases between. The CDR3: CASSPQSGYGYTF. The CDR3 coding sequence is TGTGCCAGCTCACCACAGTCGGGGTATGGCTACACCTTC.

The V call is TRBV3-1 (or the pseudogene TRBV3-2), the J call TRBJ1-4; 8 nucleotides agree with TRBD1. This CDR3 is built from 14 residues. The germline V gene has CDR1 LGHDT and CDR2 YNNKEL (reference sequence). Trimming at V came to 4 bases and at J to 5 bases, leaving 3 bases not matched to a gene. Written as DNA, the CDR3 is TGTGCCAGCAGCCTCCGGGACAGGAATGAAAAACTGTTTTTT. Translated: CASSLRDRNEKLFF.

This rearrangement joins TRBV27 to TRBJ2-2; unclear D gene. V lost 6 bases to trimming and J lost 3 bases, with 17 bases between them. The germline CDR1 and CDR2 sequences are MNHEY and SMNVEV (reference sequence). This CDR3 contains 16 residues. CDR3 sequence (DNA): TGTGCCAGCAGCCGAAGTTCCAGGTTCTACACCGGGGAGCTGTTTTTT. Protein product: CASSRSSRFYTGELFF.

The CDR3 DNA follows: TGTGCCAGCAGTTTAGGAGGGAAGAAATGGGAGCAGTACTTC. It codes for CASSLGGKKWEQYF. The chain links TRBV28 to TRBJ2-7; TRBD2 is a possible D gene (6 bases). V gave up 2 bases and J gave up 7 bases, with 15 bases separating them. The V gene's germline CDR1 is MDHEN and CDR2 SYDVKM. This CDR3 region has 14 residues.

The table lists this clone with a count of one. This rearrangement joins TRBV3-1 (or the pseudogene TRBV3-2) to TRBJ1-5, with a tentative D call TRBD1 (6 bases). The CDR3 has 14 amino acids. Germline loops: CDR1 LGHDT, CDR2 YNNKEL (reference sequence). V lost 4 bases and J 7 bases, leaving 14 bases between the germline ends. The CDR3 reads CASSPQGTGQPQHF. The CDR3 region has the DNA TGTGCCAGCAGCCCACAGGGAACCGGCCAGCCCCAGCATTTT.

The chain employs TRBV28 and TRBJ2-7; TRBD1 matches 8 bases. Germline V gene lookup returns CDR1 MDHEN and CDR2 SYDVKM. The CDR3 totals 15 residues. V dropped 6 bases and J dropped 0; count of bases not matched to a gene: 7. The CDR3 loop is CASSRTGPFSYEQYF. The CDR3 nucleotides are TGTGCCAGCAGCCGGACAGGGCCCTTCTCCTACGAGCAGTACTTC.

The J gene is TRBJ2-7, the V gene TRBV6-2 or TRBV6-3; D is possibly TRBD2 (6 bases). This CDR3 has 15 amino acids. Germline-derived CDR1 and CDR2 are MNHEY and SVGEGT. V gave up 0 bases and J gave up 0 bases, with 9 bases separating them. The chain's CDR3 is CASSYSAGSSYEQYF. The CDR3 nucleotides are TGTGCCAGCAGTTACTCCGCGGGGAGCTCCTACGAGCAGTACTTC.

This clone was observed a few times. The rearrangement links TRBV5-5 to TRBJ1-6; D unclear. With 5 bases removed from V and 3 bases from J, the gap between germline ends came to 18 bases. There are 17 residues in the CDR3. Germline loops: CDR1 SGHKS, CDR2 YYEKEE (reference sequence). The CDR3 sequence is CASRISPREGYNSPLHF. The CDR3 nucleotides are TGTGCCAGCAGAATAAGCCCCCGGGAGGGCTATAATTCACCCCTCCACTTT. Looking up the rest from reference TRBV5-5 and TRBJ1-6 gives the full variable domain: DAGVTQSPTHLIKTRGQQVTLRCSPISGHKSVSWYQQVLGQGPQFIFQYYEKEERGRGNFPDRFSARQFPNYSSELNVNALLLGDSALYLCASRISPREGYNSPLHFGNGTRLTVT.

The J gene is TRBJ1-6, the V gene TRBV4-1; a possible D gene is TRBD1 (5 bases). Per germline, CDR1 MGHRA and CDR2 YSYEKL. This CDR3 has 19 residues. Trimming left V 1 base short and J 0 bases short, with 16 bases between. The CDR3 reads CASSQGIGGYSSYNSPLHF. CDR3 sequence (DNA): TGCGCCAGCAGCCAAGGTATCGGGGGGTATAGCTCCTATAATTCACCCCTCCACTTT.

This clone was counted a single time. The rearrangement uses TRBV20-1 and TRBJ2-2; TRBD2 might be the D (6 bases). Trimming removed 3 bases at V and 3 bases at J, with 14 bases between. Germline V CDR1 and CDR2: DFQATT, SNEGSKA (reference sequence). The CDR3 consists of 15 residues. The CDR3 protein is CSASYRESYTGELFF. For the CDR3, the DNA is TGCAGTGCTAGTTACCGGGAGTCGTACACCGGGGAGCTGTTTTTT.

This sequence joins TRBV9 and TRBJ1-5; no reliable D call. Germline V lookup: CDR1 SGDLS, CDR2 YYNGEE. Deletions cut 0 bases from V and 0 bases from J, with 13 bases between. The CDR3 is made up of 17 amino acids. This CDR3 is CASSVATRDYSNQPQHF. The CDR3 nucleotides are TGTGCCAGCAGCGTAGCTACGAGAGACTATAGCAATCAGCCCCAGCATTTT.

The rearrangement uses TRBV6-1 and TRBJ1-2; D gene ambiguous. The CDR3 runs 18 residues. V was trimmed by 3 bases and J by 11 bases, leaving 31 bases between them. The germline V gene has CDR1 MNHNS and CDR2 SASEGT. The CDR3 protein is CASSDLLGRAEGMSGYTF. The CDR3 DNA follows: TGTGCCAGCAGTGACCTTCTGGGCCGGGCCGAAGGGATGTCGGGATACACCTTC.

The V and J genes are TRBV30 and TRBJ1-2, with D unresolved. The germline V and J ends were trimmed by 0 bases and 7 bases, with 15 bases remaining between them. The CDR3 totals 14 residues. Looked up from germline, CDR1 is GTSNPN and CDR2 is SVGIG (reference sequence). The chain's CDR3 is CAWSVDSGGGGYTF. DNA for the CDR3: TGTGCCTGGAGTGTAGATTCGGGAGGAGGTGGCTACACCTTC. The whole variable domain, remainder taken from reference TRBV30 and TRBJ1-2, is SQTIHQWPATLVQPVGSPLSLECTVEGTSNPNLYWYRQAAGRGLQLLFYSVGIGQISSEVPQNLSASRPQDRQFILSSKKLLLSDSGFYLCAWSVDSGGGGYTFGSGTRLTVV.

The CDR3 sequence: CASSIAAGLNTEAFF. Here the CDR3 DNA reads TGTGCCAGTAGTATAGCTGCAGGGTTGAACACTGAAGCTTTCTTT. The J gene is TRBJ1-1, the V gene TRBV19; D may be TRBD1 (5 bases). This CDR3 has 15 residues. V was clipped by 1 base and J by 0 bases, with 9 bases between them. Germline V gene sequence: CDR1 LNHDA, CDR2 SQIVND (reference sequence). The variable domain in full, with the rest retrieved from reference TRBV19 and TRBJ1-1, is DGGITQSPKYLFRKEGQNVTLSCEQNLNHDAMYWYRQDPGQGLRLIYYSQIVNDFQKGDIAEGYSVSREKKESFPLTVTSAQKNPTAFYLCASSIAAGLNTEAFFGQGTRLTVV.

The gene calls are TRBV28 and TRBJ1-2; no firm D call. The CDR3 is 11 residues long. Germline V gives CDR1 MDHEN, CDR2 SYDVKM. With 3 bases removed from V and 8 bases from J, the gap between germline ends came to 7 bases. CDR3: CASSLSGGYTF. Written as DNA, the CDR3 is TGTGCCAGCAGTTTGTCGGGGGGCTACACCTTC.

The rearrangement links TRBV9 to TRBJ1-1; 10 bases are shared with TRBD1. The CDR3 is made up of 13 amino acids. The V gene's germline CDR1 is SGDLS and CDR2 YYNGEE. V trimming: 4 bases; J trimming: 8 bases; junction bases outside the gene matches: 5. The DNA for the CDR3 is TGTGCCAGCAGCATTCGGGGACAGGGGGAAGCTTTCTTT. It codes for CASSIRGQGEAFF.

The V and J genes are TRBV5-6 and TRBJ2-1, with D tentatively TRBD2 (6 bases). Germline loops: CDR1 SGHDT, CDR2 YYEEEE. Trimming pared 1 base from V and 4 bases from J, leaving 12 bases between. The CDR3 is 15 amino acids. CDR3 DNA: TGTGCCAGCAGCTTGAACGGGGGAGATTACAATGAGCAGTTCTTC. Its protein is CASSLNGGDYNEQFF.

V gene TRBV12-5 combines with J gene TRBJ2-7, with 8 bases identical to TRBD2. This CDR3 region has 15 residues. The J segment lost 0 bases and the V segment lost 5 bases, leaving 6 bases of the junction unmatched. In germline, CDR1 is LGHNT, CDR2 FRNRAP. Here the CDR3 DNA reads TGTGCTAGTGGTCCCGGGGGGGGAAGCTCCTACGAGCAGTACTTC. This translates into CASGPGGGSSYEQYF.

The rearrangement links TRBV7-3 to TRBJ2-5; 7 nucleotides match TRBD1. After removal of 5 bases from V and 2 bases from J, the junction contained 8 bases not matched to a gene. The CDR3 is made up of 15 amino acids. Germline V gives CDR1 SGHTA, CDR2 FQGTGA. CDR3 in DNA: TGTGCCAGCAGCAGAAGCAGGGGGAAGCAAGAGACCCAGTACTTC. Residues: CASSRSRGKQETQYF.

This clone occurred once. The chain has TRBV9 and TRBJ2-7; TRBD1 matches at 7 bases. CDR1 is SGDLS, CDR2 YYNGEE, per germline. The CDR3 has 16 amino acids. The trim removed 4 bases at V and 3 bases at J, leaving 13 bases unmatched. The CDR3 coding sequence is TGTGCCAGCAGCCCCCGGACAGGACGAACGGACTACGAGCAGTACTTC. This translates into CASSPRTGRTDYEQYF.

On this clone: Other DNA sequences from this sample encode an identical CDR3 as well. The chain joins TRBV2 to TRBJ1-6; D is ambiguous. CDR3 length: 15 amino acids. Trimming left V 3 bases short and J 7 bases short, with 13 bases between. CDR1 is SNHLY and CDR2 is FYNNEI in the germline V gene. CDR3 coding DNA: TGTGCCAGCAGTGAGGGAGGACGGGTGAATTCACCCCTCCACTTT. Translated, it gives CASSEGGRVNSPLHF.

V is TRBV3-1 (or the pseudogene TRBV3-2) and J is TRBJ1-3; TRBD1 aligns across 7 bases. Trimming cost V 3 bases and J 1 base; bases outside gene matches: 6. The CDR3 loop spans 16 amino acids. CDR1 and CDR2 (germline): LGHDT, YNNKEL (reference sequence). CDR3: CASSHRQGKSGNTIYF. The CDR3 DNA sequence: TGTGCCAGCAGCCACAGACAGGGTAAATCTGGAAACACCATATATTTT.

The V gene is TRBV19, the J gene TRBJ1-1, with D uncertain. The V gene's germline CDR1 is LNHDA and CDR2 SQIVND (reference sequence). This CDR3 contains 16 residues. V was pared by 4 bases and J by 0 bases, with 15 bases between. CDR3 bases: TGTGCCAGTAGTACAACCGCGGGAGGACTGAACACTGAAGCTTTCTTT. It translates to CASSTTAGGLNTEAFF.

The chain uses TRBV28 and TRBJ1-1, with D perhaps matching TRBD1 (5 bases). V gave up 5 bases and J gave up 3 bases, with 16 bases separating them. CDR1 and CDR2 from the germline V gene are MDHEN and SYDVKM. The CDR3 spans 15 residues. Here the CDR3 DNA reads TGTGCCAGCAGTCCAACCCGACAGTGGTACACTGAAGCTTTCTTT. This sequence encodes CASSPTRQWYTEAFF.